These T cell receptor beta chains were read from a single sample in a study of cytomegalovirus exposure and HLA in healthy donors. TCRdb's table, derived via immunoSEQ multiplex PCR, lists solely in-frame clones and lacks some. The sample contains roughly 120,000 clones, approximately 58% of which appear only once. The specimen was PBMCs. The origin of the receptors is a woman aged 25 to 39 in good health and CMV-seronegative. CDR3s leave out the opening cysteine and the closing phenylalanine or tryptophan. A row's size may be missing; if present it is once, few, many or a size class.

abundance,v_gene,CDR3aa
.,TRBV7-8,ASSSGQGPYNEQF
.,TRBV9,ASSGALAGSYNEQF
.,TRBV4-3,ASSQGTGHSNQPQH
.,TRBV7-3,ASSQARDSVGGYT
.,TRBV5-1,ASSPGTGTDTQY
.,TRBV30,AWRPRLAAGGPGEQY
.,TRBV15,ATSRSGGVAHTDTQY
.,TRBV2,ASSEPGYT
.,TRBV19,ASSIYLGLGYEQY
few,TRBV6-5,ASSYSPGASEKLF
few,TRBV4-3,ASSQGDRDGANVLT
few,TRBV5-1,ASSSGGGGDKNIQY
.,TRBV7-2,ASSLRIQKNNEAF
.,TRBV19,ASSTRQGRGELF
.,TRBV27,ASSFGQGYEQY
.,TRBV5-1,ASSFGDREVNTIY
.,TRBV11-2,ASSLASGANTDTQY
few,TRBV28,ASNTRLGHYGYT
.,TRBV6-6,ASSQNNEQF
once,TRBV28,ASRVWSGNSYEQY
few,TRBV27,ASSLYETPYEQY
.,TRBV29-1,SVLTGENYGYT